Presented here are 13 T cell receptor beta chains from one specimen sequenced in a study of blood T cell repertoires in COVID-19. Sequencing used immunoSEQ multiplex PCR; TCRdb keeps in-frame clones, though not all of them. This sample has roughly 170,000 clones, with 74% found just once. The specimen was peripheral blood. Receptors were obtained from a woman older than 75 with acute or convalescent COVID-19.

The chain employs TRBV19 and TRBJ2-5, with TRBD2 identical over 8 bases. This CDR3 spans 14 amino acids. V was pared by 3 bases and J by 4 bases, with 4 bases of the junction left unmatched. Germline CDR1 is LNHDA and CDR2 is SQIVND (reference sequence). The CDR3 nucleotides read TGTGCCAGTAGTATTAGCGGGGTCGGAGAGACCCAGTACTTC. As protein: CASSISGVGETQYF.

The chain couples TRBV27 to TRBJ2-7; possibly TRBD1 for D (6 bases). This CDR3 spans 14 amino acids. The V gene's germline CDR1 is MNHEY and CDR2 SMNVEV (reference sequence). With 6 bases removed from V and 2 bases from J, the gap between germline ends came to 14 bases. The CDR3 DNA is TGTGCCAGCAGGCCTCAGGGGCCTGCCTACGAGCAGTACTTC. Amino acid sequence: CASRPQGPAYEQYF.

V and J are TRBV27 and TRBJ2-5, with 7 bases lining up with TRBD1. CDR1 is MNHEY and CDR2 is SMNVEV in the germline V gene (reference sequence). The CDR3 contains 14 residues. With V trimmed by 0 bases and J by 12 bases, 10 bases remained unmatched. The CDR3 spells CASSLSNRGTWEYF. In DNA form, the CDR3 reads TGTGCCAGCAGTTTATCGAACAGGGGAACCTGGGAGTACTTC.

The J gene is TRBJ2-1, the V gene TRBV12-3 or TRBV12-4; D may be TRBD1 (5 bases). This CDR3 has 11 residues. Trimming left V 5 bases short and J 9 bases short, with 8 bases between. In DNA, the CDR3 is TGTGCCAGCAGTCTACAGGTTGAGCAGTTCTTC. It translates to CASSLQVEQFF.

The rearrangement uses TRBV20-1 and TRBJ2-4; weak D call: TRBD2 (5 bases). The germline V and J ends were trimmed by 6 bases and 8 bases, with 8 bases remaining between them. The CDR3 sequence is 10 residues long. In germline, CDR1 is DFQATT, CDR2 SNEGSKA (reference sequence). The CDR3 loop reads CSAMRDIQYF. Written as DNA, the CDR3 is TGCAGTGCAATGAGGGACATTCAGTACTTC.

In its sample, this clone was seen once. CDR3: CASSSGSSNDEQFF. CDR3 bases: TGCGCCAGCAGTAGCGGGAGTAGTAACGATGAGCAGTTCTTC. V usage is TRBV10-1 and J usage is TRBJ2-1; TRBD2 matches at 8 bases. Germline lookup yields CDR1 WNHNN and CDR2 SYGVQD (reference sequence). This CDR3 has 14 residues. Trimming removed 5 bases from V and 8 bases from J; junction bases left unmatched: 8.

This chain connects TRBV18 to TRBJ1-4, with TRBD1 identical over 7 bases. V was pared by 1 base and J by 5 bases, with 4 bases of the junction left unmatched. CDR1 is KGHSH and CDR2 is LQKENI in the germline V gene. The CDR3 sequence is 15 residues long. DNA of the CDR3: TGTGCCAGCTCACCACGGGACAGTTCAAATGAAAAACTGTTTTTT. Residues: CASSPRDSSNEKLFF.

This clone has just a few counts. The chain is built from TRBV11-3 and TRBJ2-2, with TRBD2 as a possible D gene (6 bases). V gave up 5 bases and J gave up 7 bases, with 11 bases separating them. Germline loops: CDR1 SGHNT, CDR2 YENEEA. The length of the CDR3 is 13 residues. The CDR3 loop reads CASSPMGGGELFF. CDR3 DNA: TGTGCCAGCAGCCCTATGGGGGGCGGGGAGCTGTTTTTT.

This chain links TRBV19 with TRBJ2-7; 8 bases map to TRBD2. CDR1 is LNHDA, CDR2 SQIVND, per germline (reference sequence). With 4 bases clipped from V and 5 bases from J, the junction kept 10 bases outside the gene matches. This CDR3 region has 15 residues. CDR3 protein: CASSTSSGWNDEQYF. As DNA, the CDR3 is TGTGCCAGTAGTACTTCTAGCGGGTGGAACGACGAGCAGTACTTC.

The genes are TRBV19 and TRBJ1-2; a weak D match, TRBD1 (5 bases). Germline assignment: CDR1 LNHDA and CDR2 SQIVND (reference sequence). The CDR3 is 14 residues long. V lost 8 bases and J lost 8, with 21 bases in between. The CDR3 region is CASAVGQAARGYTF. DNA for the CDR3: TGTGCCAGTGCCGTGGGGCAGGCCGCCCGCGGCTACACCTTC.

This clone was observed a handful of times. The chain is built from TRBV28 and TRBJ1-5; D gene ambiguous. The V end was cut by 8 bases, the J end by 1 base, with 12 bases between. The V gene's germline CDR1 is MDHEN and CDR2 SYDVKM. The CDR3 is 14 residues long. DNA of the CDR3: TGTGCCAGCGGCGGCAGATTAAGCAATCAGCCCCAGCATTTT. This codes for CASGGRLSNQPQHF.

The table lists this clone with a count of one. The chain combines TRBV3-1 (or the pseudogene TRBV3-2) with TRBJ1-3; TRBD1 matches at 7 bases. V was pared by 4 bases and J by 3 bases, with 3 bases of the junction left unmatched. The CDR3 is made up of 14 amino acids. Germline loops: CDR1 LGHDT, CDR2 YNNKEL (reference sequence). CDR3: CASSRQGDGNTIYF. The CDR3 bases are TGTGCCAGCAGCCGACAGGGAGATGGAAACACCATATATTTT.

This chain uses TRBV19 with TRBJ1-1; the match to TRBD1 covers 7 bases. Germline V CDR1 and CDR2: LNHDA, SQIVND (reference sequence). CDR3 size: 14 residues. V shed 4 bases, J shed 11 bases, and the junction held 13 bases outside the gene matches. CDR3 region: CASSTGTDRSWAFF. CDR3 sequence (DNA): TGTGCCAGTAGTACGGGGACAGATAGGTCTTGGGCTTTCTTT.